The T cell receptor (beta chain) described here comes from a study of cytomegalovirus exposure and HLA in healthy donors. V lost 0 bases to trimming and J lost 4 bases, with 18 bases between them. The length of the CDR3 is 18 residues. The germline gives CDR1 KGHSH, CDR2 LQKENI. About this clone: The antigen remains unidentified.

The PCR used 60 Vbeta and 13 Jbeta primers. Method: immunoSEQ multiplex PCR; TCRdb's copy keeps in-frame clones and lacks some. The table records some 100,000 clones, around 69% of them present only once. Study-wide results and caveats: Later analysis identified a missense DCLRE1C variant that was linked to TCR beta V- and J-gene trimming.

The rearrangement uses TRBV18 and TRBJ1-4, with D perhaps matching TRBD1 (5 bases). This receptor was taken from a man aged 50 to 60 in good health and CMV-seropositive. Sequences were obtained from PBMCs. In DNA form, the CDR3 reads TGTGCCAGCTCACCACCGGGCCGGGGACGGGGGTTTAATGAAAAACTGTTTTTT. The encoded protein is CASSPPGRGRGFNEKLFF.